The clone carrying this TCR beta chain was detected a few times. Its antigen remains unidentified. The authors produced cDNA by 5'RACE using 10-nucleotide random UMIs. From the 5' RACE reads, TCRdb called clonotypes with MiXCR, one entry per CDR3 protein. The table records roughly 17,000 distinct CDR3 sequences, over 2.5% of them present only once. This record comes from a study of neurological immune-mediated disorders. Study-wide results and caveats: Sharing of CDR3 amino acid sequences among expanded clones across subjects was absent, suggesting private repertoires in all groups. The phylogenetic placement of 18 of 34 multiple sclerosis patients' repertoires in one related-CDR3 cluster constitutes a possible signature.

This TCR came from a woman aged 18 to 35 with multiple sclerosis. The sample comprised PBMCs.

The CDR3 nucleotides read TGTGCCAGCAGTCCAAGCGGGGGGAGCTCCTACGAGCAGTACTTC. Translation gives CASSPSGGSSYEQYF. The V and J genes are TRBV28 and TRBJ2-7; 9 bases are a match to TRBD2. This CDR3 spans 15 amino acids. Germline assignment: CDR1 MDHEN and CDR2 SYDVKM. V was clipped by 5 bases and J by 0 bases; unmatched bases: 5.